Below, 18 T cell receptor beta chains from the same sample are listed, as sequenced in a study of blood T cell repertoires in COVID-19. Only in-frame clones appear in the TCRdb table, and some are missing; sequencing was by immunoSEQ multiplex PCR. This table holds under 200,000 clones, 80% to 90% found once. Sequencing was done on a sample of peripheral blood. These receptor sequences come from a middle-aged man with acute or convalescent COVID-19.

This sequence joins TRBV12-5 and TRBJ1-2; D unclear. V lost 4 bases to trimming and J lost 4 bases, with 13 bases between them. This CDR3 comprises 14 residues. Germline V lookup: CDR1 LGHNT, CDR2 FRNRAP. CDR3 coding DNA: TGTGCTAGTGGTTCCCCTCAGGTCAGCTATGGCTACACCTTC. This sequence encodes CASGSPQVSYGYTF.

This clone has a handful of counts. The gene calls are TRBV30 and TRBJ1-2; no firm D call. The CDR3 has 14 residues. Germline V gives CDR1 GTSNPN, CDR2 SVGIG (reference sequence). V was clipped by 0 bases and J by 5 bases, with 13 bases between them. The CDR3 DNA reads TGTGCCTGGAGTGTAGAGAGGGTAGGGTATGGCTACACCTTC. The encoded protein is CAWSVERVGYGYTF.

The chain carries TRBV20-1 and TRBJ1-2; D uncertain. From germline, CDR1 is DFQATT and CDR2 SNEGSKA (reference sequence). CDR3 size: 14 residues. The V end was cut by 3 bases, the J end by 5 bases, with 16 bases between. CDR3 loop: CSASAGNNGYGYTF. CDR3 nucleotides: TGCAGTGCTAGTGCGGGGAATAACGGGTATGGCTACACCTTC.

V usage is TRBV11-1 and J usage is TRBJ1-1; D may be TRBD1 (5 bases). The CDR3 totals 14 residues. Trimming removed 3 bases at V and 5 bases at J, with 13 bases between. The V gene's germline CDR1 is SGHAT and CDR2 FQDESV (reference sequence). The CDR3 DNA reads TGTGCCAGCAGCTTTGGAAGGGGATCGACTGAAGCTTTCTTT. The encoded protein is CASSFGRGSTEAFF.

There are a few counts of this clone. The chain joins TRBV5-5 to TRBJ1-3; D is perhaps TRBD1 (5 bases). The CDR3 runs to 17 residues. V gave up 0 bases and J gave up 0 bases, with 13 bases separating them. Germline values: CDR1 SGHKS, CDR2 YYEKEE (reference sequence). CDR3 nucleotides: TGTGCCAGCAGCTTGGTGGCAGGGATGAGCTCTGGAAACACCATATATTTT. The encoded protein is CASSLVAGMSSGNTIYF.

The V and J genes are TRBV6-6 and TRBJ1-3, with 8 bases matching TRBD1. CDR1 is MNHNY, CDR2 SVGAGI, per germline (reference sequence). V trimming: 2 bases; J trimming: 7 bases; junction bases outside the gene matches: 7. The CDR3 spans 15 residues. DNA for the CDR3: TGTGCCAGCAGTTACGCTTTACAGGGGGGGAACACCATATATTTT. Residues: CASSYALQGGNTIYF.

This clone showed up just once. The rearrangement links TRBV6-5 to TRBJ2-1; a possible D gene is TRBD2 (5 bases). Trimming removed 2 bases from V and 9 bases from J, with 5 bases in between. CDR3 length equals 11 residues. In germline, CDR1 is MNHEY, CDR2 SVGAGI. CDR3 sequence (DNA): TGTGCCAGCAGTTACGGGAGTGAGCAGTTCTTC. It codes for CASSYGSEQFF.

The chain joins TRBV11-1 to TRBJ2-7; TRBD1 is a possible D gene (5 bases). The ends were cut back, 4 bases at V and 2 bases at J, with 12 bases in the middle. Per the germline V gene, CDR1 is SGHAT and CDR2 is FQDESV (reference sequence). This CDR3 has 14 residues. CDR3 region: CASSSQRGTYEQYF. The DNA for the CDR3 is TGTGCCAGCAGCTCCCAAAGGGGTACCTACGAGCAGTACTTC.

This chain joins TRBV19 and TRBJ2-5; 9 bases are shared with TRBD1. Germline trimming cut 3 bases from V and 2 bases from J; bases unmatched to any gene: 1. The germline gives CDR1 LNHDA, CDR2 SQIVND (reference sequence). The CDR3 has 14 residues. The CDR3 sequence: CASSIDRGQETQYF. CDR3 DNA: TGTGCCAGTAGTATTGACAGGGGGCAAGAGACCCAGTACTTC. Drawing the rest from reference TRBV19 and TRBJ2-5, the complete variable domain is DGGITQSPKYLFRKEGQNVTLSCEQNLNHDAMYWYRQDPGQGLRLIYYSQIVNDFQKGDIAEGYSVSREKKESFPLTVTSAQKNPTAFYLCASSIDRGQETQYFGPGTRLLVL.

The chain combines TRBV7-9 with TRBJ1-3, with TRBD1 as a possible D gene (5 bases). V lost 0 bases and J 8 bases, leaving 14 bases between the germline ends. CDR3 length: 15 amino acids. CDR1 is SEHNR, CDR2 FQNEAQ, per germline (reference sequence). This CDR3 reads CASSLAQVPVDTIYF. CDR3 in DNA: TGTGCCAGCAGCTTAGCACAGGTCCCTGTGGACACCATATATTTT.

The chain has TRBV11-1 and TRBJ1-3; 9 bases line up with TRBD1. Trimming removed 6 bases from V and 3 bases from J; junction bases left unmatched: 6. Looked up from germline, CDR1 is SGHAT and CDR2 is FQDESV (reference sequence). The CDR3 spans 15 residues. CDR3 region: CASRRTGDLGNTIYF. The CDR3 DNA reads as TGTGCCAGCAGAAGGACAGGGGACCTTGGAAACACCATATATTTT.

The chain uses TRBV7-2 and TRBJ1-4; D is undetermined. Per the germline V gene, CDR1 is SGHTA and CDR2 is FQGNSA. The CDR3 runs to 14 residues. The V end was cut by 8 bases, the J end by 8 bases, with 18 bases between. The CDR3 loop is CASAPGNGREKLFF. The DNA of the CDR3 is TGTGCCAGCGCCCCGGGTAACGGCCGGGAAAAACTGTTTTTT.

This clone was counted only a few times. The chain couples TRBV6-1 to TRBJ1-1; D gene uncertain. Trimming removed 3 bases from V and 5 bases from J, with 10 bases in between. This CDR3 is built from 13 residues. Germline V gives CDR1 MNHNS, CDR2 SASEGT. CDR3 nucleotides: TGTGCCAGCAGTGACGGTTACAGAACTGAAGCTTTCTTT. Translated, it gives CASSDGYRTEAFF.

The chain links TRBV9 to TRBJ2-2; weak D call: TRBD1 (5 bases). The germline CDR1 and CDR2 sequences are SGDLS and YYNGEE. The CDR3 runs 16 residues. The germline V and J ends were trimmed by 0 bases and 7 bases, with 16 bases remaining between them. CDR3 protein: CASSVAHEAGIGELFF. CDR3 DNA: TGTGCCAGCAGCGTAGCCCACGAGGCAGGGATCGGGGAGCTGTTTTTT. The variable domain in full, completed from reference TRBV9 and TRBJ2-2, reads DSGVTQTPKHLITATGQRVTLRCSPRSGDLSVYWYQQSLDQGLQFLIQYYNGEERAKGNILERFSAQQFPDLHSELNLSSLELGDSALYFCASSVAHEAGIGELFFGEGSRLTVL.

This clone came up once. This chain connects TRBV7-9 to TRBJ1-1; D call uncertain. Germline CDR1 and CDR2: SEHNR and FQNEAQ (reference sequence). Trimming pared 5 bases from V and 8 bases from J, leaving 12 bases between. The CDR3 runs to 12 residues. In DNA form, the CDR3 reads TGTGCCAGCAGCCCGGACGGAGGGGAAGCTTTCTTT. It translates to CASSPDGGEAFF.

This chain uses TRBV9 with TRBJ2-5, with D perhaps TRBD2 (6 bases). Germline values: CDR1 SGDLS, CDR2 YYNGEE. The CDR3 covers 15 residues. V shed 2 bases and J shed 2 bases, with 13 bases lying between them. The CDR3 here is CASSVAEGGQETQYF. CDR3 DNA sequence: TGTGCCAGCAGCGTCGCGGAAGGAGGGCAAGAGACCCAGTACTTC.

V usage is TRBV13 and J usage is TRBJ1-4, with D hard to call. The CDR3 consists of 15 residues. V lost 5 bases, J lost 10 bases, and 20 bases lay in between. CDR1 is PRHDT and CDR2 is FYEKMQ in the germline V gene (reference sequence). CDR3 in amino acids: CASSVRTGPRGKLFF. CDR3 nucleotides: TGTGCCAGCAGCGTTCGGACCGGGCCTCGGGGAAAACTGTTTTTT.

The gene calls are TRBV5-1 and TRBJ2-2; TRBD2 is a possible D gene (6 bases). Trimming stripped 0 bases from V and 2 bases from J, with 11 bases between. CDR1 is SGHRS and CDR2 is YFSETQ in the germline V gene. This CDR3 contains 16 residues. In DNA, the CDR3 is TGCGCCAGCAGCTTGGTTGGGGGGACTAACACCGGGGAGCTGTTTTTT. This encodes CASSLVGGTNTGELFF. Combining the CDR3 with reference TRBV5-1 and TRBJ2-2 gives the whole variable domain KAGVTQTPRYLIKTRGQQVTLSCSPISGHRSVSWYQQTPGQGLQFLFEYFSETQRNKGNFPGRFSGRQFSNSRSEMNVSTLELGDSALYLCASSLVGGTNTGELFFGEGSRLTVL.